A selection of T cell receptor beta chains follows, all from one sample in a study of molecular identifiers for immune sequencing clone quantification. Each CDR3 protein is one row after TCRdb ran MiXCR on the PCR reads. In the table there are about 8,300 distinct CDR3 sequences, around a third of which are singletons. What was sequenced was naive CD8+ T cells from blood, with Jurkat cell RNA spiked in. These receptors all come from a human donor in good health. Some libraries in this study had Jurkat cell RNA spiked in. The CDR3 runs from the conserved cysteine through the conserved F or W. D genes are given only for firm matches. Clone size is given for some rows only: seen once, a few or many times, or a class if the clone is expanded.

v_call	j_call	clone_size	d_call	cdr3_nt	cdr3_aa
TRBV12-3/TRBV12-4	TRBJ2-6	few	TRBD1	TGTGCCAGCAGGCGGTGGACAGGGGCTGGGGCCAACGTCCTGACTTTC	CASRRWTGAGANVLTF
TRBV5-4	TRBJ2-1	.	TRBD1	TGTGCCAGCAGCTTGGCAGGGGGAAATAACTATGAGCAGTTCTTC	CASSLAGGNNYEQFF
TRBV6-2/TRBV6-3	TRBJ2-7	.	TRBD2	TGTGCCAGCAGTCTCTTTGGACTAGCGGGAGGACTTCCCTACGAGCAGTACTTC	CASSLFGLAGGLPYEQYF
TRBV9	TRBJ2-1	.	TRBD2	TGTGCCAGCAGCGTAGGGATTGCGGGAGTTGAGCAGTTCTTC	CASSVGIAGVEQFF
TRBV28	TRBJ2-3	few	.	TGTGCCAGCAGTTTATTTATCGGAGATGCAGATACGCAGTATTTT	CASSLFIGDADTQYF
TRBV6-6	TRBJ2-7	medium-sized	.	TGTGCCAGCAGTTACCGGACGGCCTACGAGCAGTACTTC	CASSYRTAYEQYF
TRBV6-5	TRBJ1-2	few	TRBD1	TGTGCCAGCAGTTACTCGGACAGGGAGACGGATGGCTACACCTTC	CASSYSDRETDGYTF
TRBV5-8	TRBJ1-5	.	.	TGTGCCAGCAGCTTGTCAGTTAGCAATCAGCCCCAGCATTTT	CASSLSVSNQPQHF
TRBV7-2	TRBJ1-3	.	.	TGTGCCAGCAGCTTATACGCACGCTTAATGAGAAACACCATATATTTT	CASSLYARLMRNTIYF
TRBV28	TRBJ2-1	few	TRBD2	TGTGCCAGCAGTTTCCCCCGGACTAGTTACAATGAGCAGTTCTTC	CASSFPRTSYNEQFF
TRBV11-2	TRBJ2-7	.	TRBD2	TGTGCCAGCAGCTCCGGGGGGGACTACGAGCAGTACTTC	CASSSGGDYEQYF
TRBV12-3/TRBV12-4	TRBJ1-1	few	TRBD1	TGTGCCAGCAGGACGGCTATTGGGACAGCTGAAGCTTTCTTT	CASRTAIGTAEAFF
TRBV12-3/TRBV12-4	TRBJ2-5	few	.	TGTGCCAGCAGTTTTGACATTGGACTTGAAGAGACCCAGTACTTC	CASSFDIGLEETQYF
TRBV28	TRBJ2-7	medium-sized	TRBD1	TGTGCCAGCAGGCCAACAGGGGGCTTCCACGAGCAGTACTTC	CASRPTGGFHEQYF
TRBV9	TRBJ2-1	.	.	TGTGCCTGCGGGACAGATAACAATGAGCAGTTCTTC	CACGTDNNEQFF
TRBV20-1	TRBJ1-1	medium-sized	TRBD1	TGCAGTGCTAGTGGGACAGGTAACGCTGAAGCTTTCTTT	CSASGTGNAEAFF
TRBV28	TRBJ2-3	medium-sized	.	TGTGCCAGCAGCCCTACGTCCTCCCCAGATACGCAGTATTTT	CASSPTSSPDTQYF
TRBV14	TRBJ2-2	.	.	TGTGCCAGCAGCCAATTTTCGTCCACCGGGGAGCTGTTTTTT	CASSQFSSTGELFF
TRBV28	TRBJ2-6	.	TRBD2	TGTGCCAGCAGCAGCGCCGGGACTATATCTGGGGCCAACGTCCTGACTTTC	CASSSAGTISGANVLTF
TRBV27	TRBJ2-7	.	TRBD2	TGTGCCAGCAGTTACGGGAGGGCCAATTACGAGCAGTACTTC	CASSYGRANYEQYF
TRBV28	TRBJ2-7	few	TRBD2	TGTGCCAGCAGTTTGCCGCTAGCGGGACACGGCGAGCAGTACTTC	CASSLPLAGHGEQYF
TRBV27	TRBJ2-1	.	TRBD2	TGTGCCACAGCCCTAGCGGGAGAAGACAATGAGCAGTTCTTC	CATALAGEDNEQFF
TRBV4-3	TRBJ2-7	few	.	TGCGCCAGCAGCCAAGACTCCGGGATTTCCTACGAGCAGTACTTC	CASSQDSGISYEQYF
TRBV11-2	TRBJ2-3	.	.	TGTGCCAGCAGCTTAGATTTCCGGCGCACAGATACGCAGTATTTT	CASSLDFRRTDTQYF
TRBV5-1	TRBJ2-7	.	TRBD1	TGCGCCAGCAGCCCCCAATGGGTGGATCGGACAGGGGGCTACGAGCAGTACTTC	CASSPQWVDRTGGYEQYF
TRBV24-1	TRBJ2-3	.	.	TGTGCCACCGGGATTGAAGCTAGCACAGATACGCAGTATTTT	CATGIEASTDTQYF
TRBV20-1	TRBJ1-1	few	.	TGCAGTGCTAGACCCTCCGGGAAATCAGACACTGAAGCTTTCTTT	CSARPSGKSDTEAFF
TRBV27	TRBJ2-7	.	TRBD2	TGTGCCAGCAGTTCGGGGGGAGAGGGTGATCGGGGCGAGCAGTACTTC	CASSSGGEGDRGEQYF
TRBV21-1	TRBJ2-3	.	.	TGTGCCAGCAGCGCAACCCTGGGAACCGCTACTAGCACAGATACGCAGTATTTT	CASSATLGTATSTDTQYF
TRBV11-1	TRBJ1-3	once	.	TGTGCCAGCAGTTTGAGGGGGACTGGAAATACGCTCTATTTT	CASSLRGTGNTLYF
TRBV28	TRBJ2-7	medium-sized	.	TGTGCCAGCAGCCGAGCCCAAATTCGCGAGCAGTACTTC	CASSRAQIREQYF
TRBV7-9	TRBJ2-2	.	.	TGTGCCAGCAGCTTTTATAAGGGAGCCGGGGAGCTGTTTTTT	CASSFYKGAGELFF
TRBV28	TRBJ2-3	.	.	TGTGCCAGCAGTTTAGCCGCGACTAGTGCAGATACGCAGTATTTT	CASSLAATSADTQYF
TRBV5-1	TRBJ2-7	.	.	TGCGCCAGCGGCCGGGACAATGCCTACGAGCAGTACTTC	CASGRDNAYEQYF
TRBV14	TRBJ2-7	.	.	TGTGCCAGCAGCCGTGAAGTTCGAGCCTACGAGCAGTACTTC	CASSREVRAYEQYF
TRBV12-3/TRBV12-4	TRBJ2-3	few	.	TGTGCCAGCAGCCAAATCTCAGATACGCAGTATTTT	CASSQISDTQYF
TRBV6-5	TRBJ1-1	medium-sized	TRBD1	TGTGCCAGCAGTTACCCAGACAGGGCACGACCTCTCTTCTTT	CASSYPDRARPLFF
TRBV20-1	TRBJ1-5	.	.	TGCAGTGCATCCATCGGGCCCCAGCATTTT	CSASIGPQHF
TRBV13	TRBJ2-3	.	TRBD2	TGTGCCAGCACAGTGGGGTTAGCGGGAGAAGGAGCAGATACGCAGTATTTT	CASTVGLAGEGADTQYF
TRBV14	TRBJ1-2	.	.	TGTGCCAGCAGCCAAAGGTCACGCCCCTATGGCTACACCTTC	CASSQRSRPYGYTF
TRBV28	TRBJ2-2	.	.	TGTGCCAGCAGTTCCCAGGGGGGCACCGGGGAGCTGTTTTTT	CASSSQGGTGELFF
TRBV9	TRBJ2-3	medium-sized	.	TGTGCCAGCAGCCCACGAAACACAGATACGCAGTATTTT	CASSPRNTDTQYF
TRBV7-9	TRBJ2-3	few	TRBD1	TGTGCCAGCAGCCAGAACAGGGGGGATACGCAGTATTTT	CASSQNRGDTQYF
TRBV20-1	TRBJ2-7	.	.	TGCAGTGCCCGACTAGTTTCCGAGCAGTACTTC	CSARLVSEQYF